The source of this T cell receptor beta chain is a study of a mutant IDH1 vaccine in newly diagnosed glioma. Trimming stripped 2 bases from V and 0 bases from J, with 10 bases between. Looked up from germline, CDR1 is KGHSH and CDR2 is LQKENI. The CDR3 sequence is 15 residues long. Noted time point: week 35, safety follow-up. Alongside topical imiquimod, each dose of vaccine comprised 300 ug of mutant IDH1 20-mer peptide. Using immunoSEQ multiplex PCR, the repertoire was profiled, and TCRdb retains in-frame clones only, with some absent. The table shows roughly 64,000 clones, with about 73% occurring only once. In the case of this clone: Antigen specificity is unknown.

The gene calls are TRBV18 and TRBJ1-2; D is unresolved. The material sequenced was PBMCs, taken from a glioma patient whose treatment included an IDH1 peptide vaccine. This TCR was sampled from a man in his forties or fifties with glioma. The CDR3 DNA reads as TGTGCCAGCTCACCAACGGAGGTAGCTAACTATGGCTACACCTTC. The encoded protein is CASSPTEVANYGYTF.